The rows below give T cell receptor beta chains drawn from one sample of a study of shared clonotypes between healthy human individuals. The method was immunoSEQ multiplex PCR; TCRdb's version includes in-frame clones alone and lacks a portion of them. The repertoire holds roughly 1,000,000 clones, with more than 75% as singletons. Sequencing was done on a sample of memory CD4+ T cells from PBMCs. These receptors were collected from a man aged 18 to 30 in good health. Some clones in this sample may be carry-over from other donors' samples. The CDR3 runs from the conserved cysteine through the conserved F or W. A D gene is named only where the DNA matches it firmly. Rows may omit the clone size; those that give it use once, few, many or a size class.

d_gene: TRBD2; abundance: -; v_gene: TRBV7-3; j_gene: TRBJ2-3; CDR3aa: CASSLLPLAGGGTDTQYF; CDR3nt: TGTGCCAGCAGCTTACTCCCTCTAGCGGGAGGGGGCACAGATACGCAGTATTTT
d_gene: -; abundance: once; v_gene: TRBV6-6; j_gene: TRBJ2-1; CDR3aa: CASSYRGSGIDEQFF; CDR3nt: TGTGCCAGCAGTTATAGGGGGAGCGGTATCGATGAGCAGTTCTTC
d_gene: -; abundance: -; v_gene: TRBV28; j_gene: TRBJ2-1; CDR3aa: CASSPQADNEQFF; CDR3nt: TGTGCCAGCAGTCCCCAGGCGGACAATGAGCAGTTCTTC
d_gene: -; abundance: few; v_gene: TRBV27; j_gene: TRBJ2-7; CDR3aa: CASSQKGLEQYF; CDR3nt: TGTGCCAGCAGTCAAAAAGGCCTGGAGCAGTACTTC
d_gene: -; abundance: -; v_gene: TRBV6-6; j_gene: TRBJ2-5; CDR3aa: CASRTGIPETQYF; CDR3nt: TGTGCCAGCAGAACAGGGATTCCGGAGACCCAGTACTTC
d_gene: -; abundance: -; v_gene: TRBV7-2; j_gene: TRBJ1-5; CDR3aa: CASSLDLGPQHF; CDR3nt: TGTGCCAGCAGCTTAGATCTGGGGCCCCAGCATTTT
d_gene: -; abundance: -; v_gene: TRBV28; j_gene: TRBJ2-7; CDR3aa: CASRGAYEQYF; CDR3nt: TGTGCCAGCAGGGGGGCCTACGAGCAGTACTTC
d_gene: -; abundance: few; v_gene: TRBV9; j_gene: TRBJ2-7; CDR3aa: CASSPQTTYEQYF; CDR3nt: TGTGCCAGCAGCCCTCAAACCACCTACGAGCAGTACTTC
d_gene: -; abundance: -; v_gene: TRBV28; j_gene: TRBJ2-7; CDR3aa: CASRASLAFYEQYF; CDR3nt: TGTGCCAGCAGAGCCTCCTTGGCATTTTACGAGCAGTACTTC
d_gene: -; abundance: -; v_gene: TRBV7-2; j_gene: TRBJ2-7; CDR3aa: CASSLSPLQYYEQYF; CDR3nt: TGTGCCAGCAGCTTATCCCCCCTACAGTACTACGAGCAGTACTTC
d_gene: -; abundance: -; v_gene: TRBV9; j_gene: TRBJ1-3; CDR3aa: CASSVGRGAGGNTIYF; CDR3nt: TGTGCCAGCAGCGTAGGGCGAGGGGCCGGTGGAAACACCATATATTTT
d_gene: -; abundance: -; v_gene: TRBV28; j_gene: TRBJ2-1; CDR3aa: CASRQNEQFF; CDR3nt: TGTGCCAGTCGGCAAAATGAGCAGTTCTTC
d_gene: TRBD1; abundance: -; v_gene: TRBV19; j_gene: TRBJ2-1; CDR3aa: CASRPWGTAPSNEQFF; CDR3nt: TGTGCCAGTAGACCGTGGGGGACAGCCCCCTCCAATGAGCAGTTCTTC
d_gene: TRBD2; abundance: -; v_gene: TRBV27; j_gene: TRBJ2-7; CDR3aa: CASSWGLAGGGPYEQYF; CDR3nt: TGTGCCAGCAGTTGGGGACTAGCGGGAGGGGGTCCCTACGAGCAGTACTTC
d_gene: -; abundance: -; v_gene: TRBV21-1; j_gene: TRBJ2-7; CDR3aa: CASRKRPQGAYEQYF; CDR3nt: TGTGCCAGCAGGAAAAGGCCCCAGGGGGCCTACGAGCAGTACTTC
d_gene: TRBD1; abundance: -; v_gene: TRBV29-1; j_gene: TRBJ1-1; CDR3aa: CSVDPGGTEAFF; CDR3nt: TGCAGCGTTGATCCAGGGGGCACTGAAGCTTTCTTT
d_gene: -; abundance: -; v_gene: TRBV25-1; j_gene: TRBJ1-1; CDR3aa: CASSESGENTEAFF; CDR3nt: TGTGCCAGCAGTGAGTCGGGCGAGAACACTGAAGCTTTCTTT
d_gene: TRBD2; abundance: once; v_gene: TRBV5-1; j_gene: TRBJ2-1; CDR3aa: CASSLAGSSYNEQFF; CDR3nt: TGCGCCAGCTCACTAGCGGGGAGCTCCTACAATGAGCAGTTCTTC
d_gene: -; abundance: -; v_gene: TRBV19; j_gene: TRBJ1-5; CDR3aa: CAGGSQYSNQPQHF; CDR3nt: TGTGCCGGGGGGTCTCAATATAGCAATCAGCCCCAGCATTTT
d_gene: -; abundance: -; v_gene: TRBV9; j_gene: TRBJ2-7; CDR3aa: CASSVTGVGEQYF; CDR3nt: TGTGCCAGCAGCGTAACGGGAGTAGGCGAGCAGTACTTC
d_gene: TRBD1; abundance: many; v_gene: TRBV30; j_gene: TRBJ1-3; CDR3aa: CAWSEGALGGNTIYF; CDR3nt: TGTGCCTGGAGTGAGGGGGCTTTAGGAGGAAACACCATATATTTT
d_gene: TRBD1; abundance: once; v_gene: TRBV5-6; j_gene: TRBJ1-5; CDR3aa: CASSLGQVSNQPQHF; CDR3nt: TGTGCCAGCAGCCTAGGACAGGTTAGCAATCAGCCCCAGCATTTT
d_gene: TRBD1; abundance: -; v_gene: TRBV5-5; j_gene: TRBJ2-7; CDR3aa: CASSLAGQGAFYEQYF; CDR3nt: TGTGCCAGCAGCTTGGCCGGACAGGGGGCCTTCTACGAGCAGTACTTC
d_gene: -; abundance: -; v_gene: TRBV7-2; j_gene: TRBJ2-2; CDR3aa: CASSLGGLSGELFF; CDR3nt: TGTGCCAGCAGCTTAGGGGGACTCTCCGGGGAGCTGTTTTTT
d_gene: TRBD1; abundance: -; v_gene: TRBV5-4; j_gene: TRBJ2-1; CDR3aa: CASINGGQGAGNEQFF; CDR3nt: TGTGCCAGCATCAATGGAGGGCAGGGGGCGGGCAATGAGCAGTTCTTC
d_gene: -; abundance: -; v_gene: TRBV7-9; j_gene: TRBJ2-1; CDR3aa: CASSLMAGGINEQFF; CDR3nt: TGTGCCAGCAGCTTAATGGCAGGGGGGATAAATGAGCAGTTCTTC
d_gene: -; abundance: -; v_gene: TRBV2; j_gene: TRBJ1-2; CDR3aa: CASRPAGGYTF; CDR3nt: TGTGCCAGCAGACCCGCTGGTGGCTACACCTTC
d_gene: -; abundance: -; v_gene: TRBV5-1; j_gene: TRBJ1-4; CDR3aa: CASSLAGRAGEKLFF; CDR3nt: TGCGCCAGCAGCTTGGCCGGCAGGGCAGGGGAAAAACTGTTTTTT
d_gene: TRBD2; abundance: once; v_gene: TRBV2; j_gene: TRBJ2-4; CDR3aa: CASVRSLRLAAIQYF; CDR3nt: TGTGCCAGCGTCAGGTCCCTCCGACTAGCAGCCATTCAGTACTTC
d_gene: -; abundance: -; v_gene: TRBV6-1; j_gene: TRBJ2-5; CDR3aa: CASSELQGGWETQYF; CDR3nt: TGTGCCAGCAGTGAACTCCAGGGTGGCTGGGAGACCCAGTACTTC